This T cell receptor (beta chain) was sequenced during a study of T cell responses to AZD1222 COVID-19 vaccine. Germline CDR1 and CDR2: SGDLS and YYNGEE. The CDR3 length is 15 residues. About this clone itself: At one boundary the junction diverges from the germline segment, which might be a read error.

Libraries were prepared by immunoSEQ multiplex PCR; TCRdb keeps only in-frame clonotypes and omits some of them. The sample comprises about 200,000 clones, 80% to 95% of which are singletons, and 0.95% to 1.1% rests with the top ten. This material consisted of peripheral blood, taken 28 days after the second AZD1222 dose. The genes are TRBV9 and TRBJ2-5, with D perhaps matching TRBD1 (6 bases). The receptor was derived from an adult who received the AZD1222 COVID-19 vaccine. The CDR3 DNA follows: TGTGCCAGCACCGTACAGGGAAACCCCCAAGAGACCCAGTACTTC. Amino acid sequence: CASTVQGNPQETQYF.